This TCR beta chain originates from a study of breast tumors, draining lymph nodes, adjacent tissues listed by TCRdb under 2016. Turning to the overall study: In breast cancer patients, the study compared the TCR beta repertoires of tumor, adjacent nontumor tissue and axillary lymph nodes. In human breast cancer, the study set out to assess how tumor, surrounding tissue and draining lymph node repertoires relate to one another and whether T cells might be exchanged between them.

This clonotype came up many times. Its antigen remains unidentified. Per-nucleotide qualities are absent, and no much larger clonotype sits a single base away. TCRdb names Illumina HiSeq 2000 as the instrument used. Multiplex PCR amplification was used to build the TCR beta chain libraries. The amplified TCR beta chain products were analyzed by high-throughput sequencing. TCRdb handled the public reads itself, with Q25 trimming in fastp and clone calling in MiXCR, and kept productive beta chains. Every entry covers one CDR3 protein and lists the most common genes and DNA from its rows. The sample table lists fewer than 200,000 distinct CDR3 sequences, 30% to 35% of them with a count of one. The ten biggest clones cover 3.5% to 4.5% of the sample. Lymph node samples were obtained from the axillary draining lymph nodes of breast cancer patients. Broad study findings and their caveats: The data were considered consistent with most tumor T cells being derived from the lymph node and subsequently expanding within tumor tissue. Tumors showed preferential V and J gene usage, and their T-cell repertoire diversity fell below that of lymph nodes yet above that of nontumor tissue. The study presented the conclusion that tumor T cells originate in lymph nodes as consistent with a hypothesis, not as something directly demonstrated. In luminal-like breast cancer, tumor and nontumor tissue repertoires resembled each other significantly more than in basal-like breast cancer.

The material sequenced was axillary lymph node tissue. The receptor's source is a female donor with breast cancer. Some clones in this sample may be carry-over from other donors' samples.

The CDR3 is CASSIGQAYEQYF. The DNA is TGTGCCAGTAGTATAGGTCAGGCCTACGAGCAGTACTTC. The chain is made from TRBV19 and TRBJ2-7, with the D gene not confidently named. There are 13 amino acids in the CDR3, from cysteine to phenylalanine inclusive. Only the CDR3 region is kept as DNA, spanning 39 bases read in frame from base 1. V is pared back by 1 base and J by 2 bases, with 6 bases lying between the germline termini. The germline V gene (reference sequence) provides CDR1 LNHDA and CDR2 SQIVND.